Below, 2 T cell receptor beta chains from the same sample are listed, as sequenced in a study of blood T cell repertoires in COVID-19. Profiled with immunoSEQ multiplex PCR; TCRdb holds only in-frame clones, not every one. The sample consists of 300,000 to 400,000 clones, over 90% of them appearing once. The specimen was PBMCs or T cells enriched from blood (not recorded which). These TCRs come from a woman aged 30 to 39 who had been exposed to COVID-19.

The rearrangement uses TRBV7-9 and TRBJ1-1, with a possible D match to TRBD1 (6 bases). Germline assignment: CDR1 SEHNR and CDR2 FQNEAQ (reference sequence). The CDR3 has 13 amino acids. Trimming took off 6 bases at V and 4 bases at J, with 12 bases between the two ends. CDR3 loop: CASRVDRRTEAFF. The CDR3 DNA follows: TGTGCCAGCAGGGTTGACAGGCGCACTGAAGCTTTCTTT.

The CDR3 sequence: CASSLGTNYGYTF. In nucleotides, the CDR3 is TGTGCCAGCAGCTTAGGCACTAACTATGGCTACACCTTC. This chain links TRBV13 with TRBJ1-2; D ambiguous. V lost 0 bases and J 0 bases, leaving 2 bases between the germline ends. The CDR3 loop spans 13 amino acids. Germline V gene sequence: CDR1 PRHDT, CDR2 FYEKMQ (reference sequence).